This T cell receptor (beta chain) was identified during a study of blood T cell repertoires in COVID-19. The method was immunoSEQ multiplex PCR; TCRdb's version includes in-frame clones alone and lacks a portion of them. The table includes over 200,000 clones, over 75% detected once. Germline lookup yields CDR1 MNHEY and CDR2 SVGAGI. With V trimmed by 8 bases and J by 6 bases, 12 bases remained unmatched. The CDR3 has 15 amino acids. This TCR derives from a man aged 35 to 55 with active or convalescent COVID-19. The V gene is TRBV6-5, the J gene TRBJ1-2; 10 positions agree with TRBD1. The specimen was peripheral blood. The CDR3 region has the DNA TGTGCCAGCGTGGATCCGGAAGGGACAGGGGATGGCTACACCTTC. Translated, it gives CASVDPEGTGDGYTF.